These 26 T cell receptor beta chains came from one sample sequenced in a study of T cell repertoires in cytomegalovirus infection. TCRdb re-analysed the reads in MiXCR, keeping a single row per CDR3 protein. The sample lists about 180,000 distinct CDR3 sequences, roughly 21% occurring once. No antigen is known for these receptors. Source: CD8+ T cells from cultured PBMCs, taken from culture after CMV antigen stimulation. Source of these receptors: a human donor in good health (CMV status not recorded). Some clones in this sample may be carry-over from other donors' samples.

V gene TRBV7-9 combines with J gene TRBJ1-2; 8 bases map to TRBD1. The trim removed 4 bases at V and 6 bases at J, leaving 4 bases unmatched. The CDR3 extends over 13 amino acids. Germline loops: CDR1 SEHNR, CDR2 FQNEAQ (reference sequence). CDR3 loop: CASSWEDRDGYTF. The CDR3 DNA reads TGTGCCAGCAGCTGGGAGGACAGGGATGGCTACACCTTC.

This clonotype came up a few times. This chain joins TRBV7-8 and TRBJ2-6; D is perhaps TRBD1 (6 bases). There are 19 residues in the CDR3. Germline V gives CDR1 SGHVS, CDR2 FQNEAQ. Between the trimmed V and J ends, which lost 3 bases and 0 bases, there was a span of 18 bases. The DNA for the CDR3 is TGTGCCAGCAGCTTTAGCCGCGAGGACAGCCTCTCTGGGGCCAACGTCCTGACTTTC. This encodes CASSFSREDSLSGANVLTF.

This clonotype has only a few counts. This chain uses TRBV12-3 or TRBV12-4 with TRBJ2-1; a possible D gene is TRBD2 (7 bases). The CDR3 contains 15 residues. Trimming cost V 3 bases and J 10 bases, with 19 bases left between them. CDR3 in amino acids: CASSFVGGAGVEQFF. CDR3 bases: TGTGCCAGCAGTTTCGTGGGGGGGGCCGGGGTGGAGCAGTTCTTC.

The V and J genes are TRBV6-2 or TRBV6-3 and TRBJ2-7; 11 nucleotides match TRBD2. Germline assignment: CDR1 MNHEY and CDR2 SVGEGT. V lost 2 bases, J lost 5 bases, and 5 bases stayed unmatched. The CDR3 spans 15 residues. DNA of the CDR3: TGTGCCAGCAGTTACCTCACTAGCGGGGGCAACGAGCAGTACTTC. Translation: CASSYLTSGGNEQYF.

The CDR3 coding sequence is TGTGCCACCAGCATATACGGGGAAGCTTTCTTT. This codes for CATSIYGEAFF. The chain carries TRBV15 and TRBJ1-1; D is unresolved. Germline CDR1 is LNHNV and CDR2 is YYDKDF (reference sequence). The V end was cut by 4 bases, the J end by 8 bases, with 8 bases between. This CDR3 is built from 11 residues. Full variable domain (missing parts from reference TRBV15 and TRBJ1-1): DAMVIQNPRYQVTQFGKPVTLSCSQTLNHNVMYWYQQKSSQAPKLLFHYYDKDFNNEADTPDNFQSRRPNTSFCFLDIRSPGLGDTAMYLCATSIYGEAFFGQGTRLTVV.

J is TRBJ2-4 and V is TRBV23-1; TRBD1 agrees at 7 bases. TRBV23-1 belongs to the ORF category, with a function that is uncertain. With V trimmed by 6 bases and J by 1 base, 12 bases remained unmatched. The CDR3 totals 17 residues. CDR3 in amino acids: CASRDYRGLWAKNIQYF. Written as DNA, the CDR3 is TGCGCCAGCAGGGATTATAGGGGGCTCTGGGCCAAAAACATTCAGTACTTC.

This clonotype showed up just a few times. This sequence joins TRBV7-2 and TRBJ2-1; 7 positions agree with TRBD1. This CDR3 has 15 residues. Per germline, CDR1 SGHTA and CDR2 FQGNSA. The ends lost 6 bases at V and 4 bases at J; junction bases unmatched: 9. In DNA form, the CDR3 reads TGTGCCAGCAGGGCCCGGGACAGTCCATACAATGAGCAGTTCTTC. The encoded protein is CASRARDSPYNEQFF.

This clonotype was observed a few times. The chain combines TRBV6-6 with TRBJ1-2; D is ambiguous. The CDR3 is 13 residues long. The V and J ends lost 5 bases and 4 bases respectively, with 11 bases between them. The germline V gene has CDR1 MNHNY and CDR2 SVGAGI (reference sequence). The CDR3, as DNA: TGTGCCAGCAGTGCGGCCACCTTCTATGGCTACACCTTC. Protein sequence: CASSAATFYGYTF.

Here the CDR3 reads CASSLDRGPADTQYF. In nucleotides, the CDR3 is TGTGCCAGCAGCTTGGACAGGGGGCCCGCAGATACGCAGTATTTT. The genes are TRBV7-6 and TRBJ2-3; 11 bases match TRBD1. The CDR3 spans 15 residues. The J segment lost 4 bases and the V segment lost 3 bases, leaving 3 bases of the junction unmatched. Germline V gives CDR1 SGHVS, CDR2 FNYEAQ.

This clonotype has only a few counts. This chain joins TRBV7-9 and TRBJ1-1; D is uncertain. The CDR3 consists of 13 residues. Germline-derived CDR1 and CDR2 are SEHNR and FQNEAQ (reference sequence). V dropped 5 bases and J dropped 3 bases, with 10 bases sitting between them. DNA for the CDR3: TGTGCCAGCAGCCCTTCGGGAGACACTGAAGCTTTCTTT. Protein sequence: CASSPSGDTEAFF.

The genes are TRBV2 and TRBJ2-3, with D perhaps TRBD2 (6 bases). This CDR3 has 17 residues. Deletions cut 11 bases from V and 3 bases from J, with 27 bases between. Germline V gives CDR1 SNHLY, CDR2 FYNNEI. The CDR3 here is CAHEGRGSRYRTDTQYF. The CDR3 nucleotides read TGTGCCCACGAGGGGCGGGGCTCTCGATATCGGACAGATACGCAGTATTTT.

The chain joins TRBV27 to TRBJ1-5; the D gene is possibly TRBD1 (5 bases). The CDR3 runs 13 residues. V shed 6 bases and J shed 2 bases, with 8 bases lying between them. CDR1 and CDR2 (germline): MNHEY, SMNVEV (reference sequence). The CDR3 sequence is CASRGGGNQPQHF. The CDR3 bases are TGTGCCAGCAGGGGGGGAGGCAATCAGCCCCAGCATTTT.

Only a few counts were recorded for this clonotype. The chain combines TRBV7-2 with TRBJ1-1, with D maybe TRBD1 (6 bases). Deletions cut 3 bases from V and 8 bases from J, with 13 bases between. This CDR3 is 13 amino acids long. From germline, CDR1 is SGHTA and CDR2 FQGNSA. The CDR3 sequence: CASSFGGGVEAFF. CDR3 nucleotide sequence: TGTGCCAGCAGCTTCGGAGGGGGGGTCGAAGCTTTCTTT.

The CDR3 sequence is CASSPPSGRSTDTQYF. CDR3 DNA sequence: TGTGCCAGCAGCCCCCCCTCGGGCAGGAGCACAGATACGCAGTATTTT. The rearrangement joins TRBV7-8 to TRBJ2-3; D remains unclear. This CDR3 has 16 residues. Germline CDR1 reads SGHVS; CDR2 reads FQNEAQ. Between the trimmed V and J ends, which lost 5 bases and 0 bases, there was a span of 15 bases. The entire variable domain, with the rest obtained from reference TRBV7-8 and TRBJ2-3, is as follows: GAGVSQSPRYKVAKRGQDVALRCDPISGHVSLFWYQQALGQGPEFLTYFQNEAQLDKSGLPSDRFFAERPEGSVSTLKIQRTQQEDSAVYLCASSPPSGRSTDTQYFGPGTRLTVL.

This clonotype was seen more than once but under ten times. V and J are TRBV30 and TRBJ1-1; no firm D call. The V gene lost 1 base and the J gene lost 8 bases, with 8 bases spanning the gap. Germline V CDR1 and CDR2: GTSNPN, SVGIG (reference sequence). The CDR3 length is 11 residues. The CDR3, as DNA: TGTGCCTGGAGTGGGATGACGGAAGCTTTCTTT. Translating gives CAWSGMTEAFF. The full variable domain, completed using reference TRBV30 and TRBJ1-1, is SQTIHQWPATLVQPVGSPLSLECTVEGTSNPNLYWYRQAAGRGLQLLFYSVGIGQISSEVPQNLSASRPQDRQFILSSKKLLLSDSGFYLCAWSGMTEAFFGQGTRLTVV.

This clonotype was observed a few times. The gene calls are TRBV7-9 and TRBJ2-1; weak D call: TRBD1 (5 bases). The CDR3 loop spans 16 amino acids. Trimming removed 5 bases from V and 9 bases from J, with 23 bases in between. The germline V gene has CDR1 SEHNR and CDR2 FQNEAQ (reference sequence). The CDR3, as DNA: TGTGCCAGCAGCCCCCTGCAGGGCACCAACCGCGGTGAGCAGTTCTTC. As protein: CASSPLQGTNRGEQFF. Drawing the rest from reference TRBV7-9 and TRBJ2-1, the complete variable domain is DTGVSQNPRHKITKRGQNVTFRCDPISEHNRLYWYRQTLGQGPEFLTYFQNEAQLEKSRLLSDRFSAERPKGSFSTLEIQRTEQGDSAMYLCASSPLQGTNRGEQFFGPGTRLTVL.

This chain joins TRBV7-9 and TRBJ1-5; D is uncertain. The CDR3 spans 14 residues. Trimming removed 1 base at V and 3 bases at J, with 7 bases between. Per the germline V gene, CDR1 is SEHNR and CDR2 is FQNEAQ (reference sequence). As DNA, the CDR3 is TGTGCCAGCAGCTTAGACCCGGTCAATCAGCCCCAGCATTTT. The encoded protein is CASSLDPVNQPQHF. Together with reference TRBV7-9 and TRBJ1-5, the CDR3 gives the full variable domain: DTGVSQNPRHKITKRGQNVTFRCDPISEHNRLYWYRQTLGQGPEFLTYFQNEAQLEKSRLLSDRFSAERPKGSFSTLEIQRTEQGDSAMYLCASSLDPVNQPQHFGDGTRLSIL.

J is TRBJ1-5 and V is TRBV7-9; D is undetermined. This CDR3 is 12 amino acids long. Germline V gives CDR1 SEHNR, CDR2 FQNEAQ (reference sequence). V was clipped by 3 bases and J by 7 bases, with 7 bases between them. This chain's CDR3 is CASSFAEQPQHF. The DNA of the CDR3 is TGTGCCAGCAGCTTTGCGGAGCAGCCCCAGCATTTT. The entire variable domain, with the rest obtained from reference TRBV7-9 and TRBJ1-5, is as follows: DTGVSQNPRHKITKRGQNVTFRCDPISEHNRLYWYRQTLGQGPEFLTYFQNEAQLEKSRLLSDRFSAERPKGSFSTLEIQRTEQGDSAMYLCASSFAEQPQHFGDGTRLSIL.

The genes are TRBV27 and TRBJ1-1; a weak D match, TRBD1 (6 bases). There are 15 residues in the CDR3. The germline V gene encodes CDR1 MNHEY and CDR2 SMNVEV (reference sequence). Deletions cut 3 bases from V and 5 bases from J, with 16 bases between. CDR3 residues: CASSLMGGLGTEAFF. In DNA, the CDR3 is TGTGCCAGCAGTTTGATGGGGGGCCTGGGGACTGAAGCTTTCTTT.

J is TRBJ2-3 and V is TRBV7-2; 8 bases map to TRBD1. The CDR3 contains 16 residues. The V segment lost 3 bases and the J segment 6 bases; nucleotides outside the gene matches: 11. Per germline, CDR1 SGHTA and CDR2 FQGNSA. The CDR3: CASSFQQGEVEDTQYF. For the CDR3, the DNA is TGTGCCAGCAGCTTTCAACAGGGGGAGGTTGAGGATACGCAGTATTTT. Filled out from reference TRBV7-2 and TRBJ2-3, the complete variable domain reads GAGVSQSPSNKVTEKGKDVELRCDPISGHTALYWYRQSLGQGLEFLIYFQGNSAPDKSGLPSDRFSAERTGGSVSTLTIQRTQQEDSAVYLCASSFQQGEVEDTQYFGPGTRLTVL.

V is TRBV28 and J is TRBJ2-1; D gene ambiguous. This CDR3 comprises 14 residues. V lost 6 bases to trimming and J lost 9 bases, with 18 bases between them. The germline gives CDR1 MDHEN, CDR2 SYDVKM. The CDR3 sequence: CASRLRARKSEQFF. As DNA, the CDR3 is TGTGCCAGCAGACTCCGGGCCCGGAAAAGTGAGCAGTTCTTC.

This chain connects TRBV7-9 to TRBJ2-7; 8 bases are shared with TRBD1. CDR3 size: 17 residues. CDR1 and CDR2 from the germline V gene are SEHNR and FQNEAQ (reference sequence). The ends lost 2 bases at V and 0 bases at J; junction bases unmatched: 9. The CDR3 region is CASSLFSGQGLSYEQYF. Written as DNA, the CDR3 is TGTGCCAGCAGCTTATTCTCCGGACAGGGACTCTCCTACGAGCAGTACTTC. Full variable domain (missing parts from reference TRBV7-9 and TRBJ2-7): DTGVSQNPRHKITKRGQNVTFRCDPISEHNRLYWYRQTLGQGPEFLTYFQNEAQLEKSRLLSDRFSAERPKGSFSTLEIQRTEQGDSAMYLCASSLFSGQGLSYEQYFGPGTRLTVT.

This clonotype has more than one count but fewer than ten. The rearrangement uses TRBV7-6 and TRBJ2-3; 7 bases align to TRBD2. V dropped 8 bases and J dropped 0; count of bases not matched to a gene: 11. Per the germline V gene, CDR1 is SGHVS and CDR2 is FNYEAQ. The CDR3 consists of 16 residues. CDR3 loop: CASGLEAGQSTDTQYF. DNA for the CDR3: TGTGCCAGCGGATTGGAAGCGGGGCAAAGCACAGATACGCAGTATTTT.

In its sample, this clonotype was seen a few times. The gene calls are TRBV12-3 or TRBV12-4 and TRBJ1-2, with 9 bases aligning to TRBD1. With 2 bases clipped from V and 4 bases from J, the junction kept 5 bases outside the gene matches. The CDR3 has 15 residues. CDR3 sequence (DNA): TGTGCCAGCAGTTTACCGGGACAGGGTGTCTATGGCTACACCTTC. It encodes CASSLPGQGVYGYTF.

V is TRBV20-1 and J is TRBJ2-1; 10 nucleotides align to TRBD1. The CDR3 runs to 15 residues. With V trimmed by 2 bases and J by 4 bases, 5 bases remained unmatched. The V gene's germline CDR1 is DFQATT and CDR2 SNEGSKA (reference sequence). CDR3 sequence reads: CSARPRDRGYNEQFF. The DNA of the CDR3 is TGCAGTGCTAGACCCCGGGACAGGGGTTACAATGAGCAGTTCTTC.

The chain combines TRBV7-6 with TRBJ1-1, with a possible D match to TRBD1 (5 bases). Germline V lookup: CDR1 SGHVS, CDR2 FNYEAQ. The V end was cut by 0 bases, the J end by 6 bases, with 8 bases between. The CDR3 has 13 residues. DNA of the CDR3: TGTGCCAGCAGCTTAGCAGGGGAATCTGAAGCTTTCTTT. It is translated as CASSLAGESEAFF.